The 8 T cell receptor beta chains listed next were all sequenced from one sample in a study of shared clonotypes between healthy human individuals. Method: immunoSEQ multiplex PCR; TCRdb's copy keeps in-frame clones and lacks some. The data contain over 2 million clones, about 95% of them singletons. Sequencing used naive CD4+ T cells sorted from blood. The subset is: CD45RA+ positively selected. The receptor source for this set is a man younger than 30 in good health.

Only one count was recorded for this clone. The gene calls are TRBV6-6 and TRBJ2-5; 16 nucleotides line up with TRBD2. The J segment lost 5 bases and the V segment lost 5 bases, leaving 5 bases of the junction unmatched. The CDR3 is 16 amino acids. CDR1 is MNHNY and CDR2 is SVGAGI in the germline V gene (reference sequence). The CDR3: CASSKGLAGGRETQYF. The CDR3 nucleotides read TGTGCCAGCAGTAAGGGACTAGCGGGGGGGAGGGAGACCCAGTACTTC.

This clone showed up just a few times. The J gene is TRBJ1-5, the V gene TRBV30, with TRBD1 as a possible D gene (6 bases). CDR3 length: 12 amino acids. V was trimmed by 1 base and J by 8 bases, leaving 9 bases between them. CDR1 and CDR2 from the germline V gene are GTSNPN and SVGIG (reference sequence). DNA for the CDR3: TGTGCCTGGAGTGGGACAGACGAGCCCCAGCATTTT. This gives the protein CAWSGTDEPQHF.

This chain joins TRBV5-1 and TRBJ2-7; D tentatively reads TRBD1 or TRBD2 (6 bases each). V lost 2 bases, J lost 5 bases, and 23 bases lay in between. The CDR3 is made up of 17 amino acids. Germline V CDR1 and CDR2: SGHRS, YFSETQ. The CDR3 loop reads CASSFIGVTGGGNEQYF. The CDR3 region has the DNA TGCGCCAGCAGCTTCATCGGTGTGACAGGTGGAGGGAACGAGCAGTACTTC.

This clone was found many times. This chain links TRBV6-5 with TRBJ2-7; no reliable D call. V was pared by 2 bases and J by 1 base, with 9 bases between. Looked up from germline, CDR1 is MNHEY and CDR2 is SVGAGI. This CDR3 has 14 amino acids. CDR3 protein: CASSYDLYSYEQYF. As DNA, the CDR3 is TGTGCCAGCAGTTACGACTTATATTCCTACGAGCAGTACTTC.

This clone was seen once. The V call is TRBV4-1, the J call TRBJ2-7; 7 bases align to TRBD2. The CDR3 runs 18 residues. J lost 4 bases, V lost 1 base, and 16 bases had no gene match. Germline CDR1 and CDR2: MGHRA and YSYEKL. The CDR3 region is CASSQAPGGRTISYEQYF. DNA of the CDR3: TGCGCCAGCAGCCAAGCCCCCGGCGGGAGAACAATTTCTTACGAGCAGTACTTC.

This chain joins TRBV5-4 and TRBJ1-2, with TRBD1 matching over 12 bases. Germline V gene lookup returns CDR1 SGHNT and CDR2 YYREEE (reference sequence). V lost 4 bases to trimming and J lost 3 bases; unmatched junction nucleotides: 7. This CDR3 region has 16 residues. CDR3 bases: TGTGCCAGCAGCACGTTGGGACAGGGGGCAGACTATGGCTACACCTTC. It translates to CASSTLGQGADYGYTF.

DNA of the CDR3: TGTGCCAGCAGCTTAGGTGAAATAGGGCAGGGGAAGACTGAAGCTTTCTTT. This translates into CASSLGEIGQGKTEAFF. The gene calls are TRBV7-9 and TRBJ1-1, with a tentative D call TRBD1 (6 bases). Germline CDR1 reads SEHNR; CDR2 reads FQNEAQ (reference sequence). V lost 1 base and J lost 5, with 20 bases in between. This CDR3 has 17 residues. The full variable domain, completed using reference TRBV7-9 and TRBJ1-1, is DTGVSQNPRHKITKRGQNVTFRCDPISEHNRLYWYRQTLGQGPEFLTYFQNEAQLEKSRLLSDRFSAERPKGSFSTLEIQRTEQGDSAMYLCASSLGEIGQGKTEAFFGQGTRLTVV.

The rearrangement joins TRBV4-1 to TRBJ2-3; D is unresolved. CDR3 length: 17 amino acids. CDR1 is MGHRA and CDR2 is YSYEKL in the germline V gene. V was clipped by 2 bases and J by 3 bases, with 18 bases between them. This chain's CDR3 is CASSQQDRSLGTDTQYF. The CDR3 DNA reads TGCGCCAGCAGCCAACAAGACCGGTCGTTAGGGACAGATACGCAGTATTTT.